Below, 27 T cell receptor beta chains from the same sample are listed, as sequenced in a study of beta chain features in type 1 diabetes. The isolated RNA, all of it, was reverse transcribed, so expressed TCRB transcripts were what got sequenced. Method: immunoSEQ multiplex PCR; TCRdb's copy keeps in-frame clones and lacks some. The sample carries around 450,000 clones, over 10% recorded once. The sequencing input was naive CD4+ T cells from blood. These TCRs come from a woman between 18 and 30 years old in good health.

This clone was seen more than once but under ten times. This chain connects TRBV9 to TRBJ2-7; unclear D gene. The V gene lost 0 bases and the J gene lost 2 bases, with 6 bases spanning the gap. Germline V gene data show CDR1 as SGDLS and CDR2 as YYNGEE. There are 13 residues in the CDR3. The CDR3 sequence: CASSVGPAYEQYF. The CDR3 DNA follows: TGTGCCAGCAGCGTAGGCCCGGCCTACGAGCAGTACTTC.

The chain carries TRBV2 and TRBJ1-2, with D unclear. Trimming cost V 2 bases and J 8 bases, with 12 bases left between them. Germline-derived CDR1 and CDR2 are SNHLY and FYNNEI. The CDR3 loop spans 13 amino acids. CDR3 sequence (DNA): TGTGCCAGCAGTGAACTTCCGGTTGTCGGCTACACCTTC. It is translated as CASSELPVVGYTF.

In its sample, this clone was seen a few times. This chain links TRBV7-9 with TRBJ2-3, with TRBD1 as a possible D gene (6 bases). V was cut by 5 bases and J by 5 bases, with 17 bases left in between. CDR1 SEHNR and CDR2 FQNEAQ come from the germline V gene (reference sequence). There are 15 residues in the CDR3. CDR3 nucleotide sequence: TGTGCCAGCAGCCTAAACAGGGTCCGGGGAGATACGCAGTATTTT. Its protein is CASSLNRVRGDTQYF.

The rearrangement uses TRBV6-5 and TRBJ2-5; D is unclear. Germline V CDR1 and CDR2: MNHEY, SVGAGI. This CDR3 spans 15 amino acids. V shed 0 bases and J shed 1 base, with 9 bases lying between them. The CDR3 DNA sequence: TGTGCCAGCAGTTACTCGAGCGTCTCCCAAGAGACCCAGTACTTC. Translation gives CASSYSSVSQETQYF.

The CDR3 here is CASSQQSRTGAAYEQYF. The CDR3 nucleotides are TGTGCCAGCAGCCAACAGTCGAGGACAGGGGCGGCCTACGAGCAGTACTTC. The genes are TRBV7-9 and TRBJ2-7, with TRBD1 matching over 9 bases. Germline CDR1 is SEHNR and CDR2 is FQNEAQ (reference sequence). There are 17 residues in the CDR3. V lost 5 bases and J lost 2; bases outside the gene matches: 13.

This clone was detected a few times. The chain couples TRBV7-2 to TRBJ1-2; D call uncertain. The V and J ends lost 5 bases and 4 bases respectively, with 8 bases between them. The CDR3 runs to 12 residues. Looked up from germline, CDR1 is SGHTA and CDR2 is FQGNSA. CDR3: CASSPPGYGYTF. In DNA form, the CDR3 reads TGTGCCAGCAGCCCCCCAGGCTATGGCTACACCTTC.

The chain carries TRBV9 and TRBJ2-3; 8 bases align to TRBD1. The germline gives CDR1 SGDLS, CDR2 YYNGEE. The CDR3 length is 16 residues. V gave up 6 bases and J gave up 8 bases; unmatched junction bases: 17. The DNA for the CDR3 is TGTGCCAGCAACTCCGACCGACAGGGGATGAGCGCTACGCAGTATTTT. The encoded protein is CASNSDRQGMSATQYF.

The gene calls are TRBV7-9 and TRBJ2-4; D perhaps matches TRBD1 (6 bases). The CDR3 runs to 14 residues. V was clipped by 4 bases and J by 5 bases, with 12 bases between them. CDR1 is SEHNR and CDR2 is FQNEAQ in the germline V gene (reference sequence). CDR3: CASSSQGWENIQYF. The CDR3 DNA sequence: TGTGCCAGCAGCTCCCAGGGGTGGGAAAACATTCAGTACTTC.

The chain is built from TRBV18 and TRBJ2-7, with D perhaps matching TRBD1 or TRBD2 (6 bases each). This CDR3 region has 15 residues. CDR1 is KGHSH and CDR2 is LQKENI in the germline V gene. V was cut by 4 bases and J by 3 bases, with 16 bases left in between. The CDR3 loop is CASSQITGGHYEQYV. The DNA for the CDR3 is TGTGCCAGCTCACAAATCACTGGGGGGCACTACGAGCAGTACGTC.

V usage is TRBV7-9 and J usage is TRBJ2-1, with no clear D. This CDR3 contains 13 residues. The V gene lost 3 bases and the J gene lost 5 bases, with 8 bases spanning the gap. Germline V gene data show CDR1 as SEHNR and CDR2 as FQNEAQ (reference sequence). CDR3 amino acids: CASSFPVNNEQFF. CDR3 sequence (DNA): TGTGCCAGCAGCTTCCCCGTTAACAATGAGCAGTTCTTC. The full variable domain, rest sourced from reference TRBV7-9 and TRBJ2-1, is DTGVSQNPRHKITKRGQNVTFRCDPISEHNRLYWYRQTLGQGPEFLTYFQNEAQLEKSRLLSDRFSAERPKGSFSTLEIQRTEQGDSAMYLCASSFPVNNEQFFGPGTRLTVL.

This clone was counted only a few times. This chain joins TRBV29-1 and TRBJ2-1; the match to TRBD2 covers 9 bases. The V gene's germline CDR1 is SQVTM and CDR2 ANQGSEA. Trimming at V came to 1 base and at J to 5 bases, leaving 6 bases not matched to a gene. The CDR3 spans 15 residues. The CDR3, as DNA: TGCAGCGTTGAAGGGGTGACTAGCGGAAACAATGAGCAGTTCTTC. Amino acids: CSVEGVTSGNNEQFF.

This clone showed up just a few times. V and J are TRBV10-3 and TRBJ2-7; tentative D call: TRBD2 (5 bases). Looked up from germline, CDR1 is ENHRY and CDR2 is SYGVKD. V was clipped by 6 bases and J by 7 bases, with 19 bases between them. The CDR3 loop spans 14 amino acids. The CDR3 sequence: CAIRGASSPGEQYF. CDR3 coding DNA: TGTGCCATCAGGGGCGCAAGCTCTCCGGGGGAGCAGTACTTC.

The chain carries TRBV11-2 and TRBJ2-1; TRBD1 matches 9 bases. The CDR3 contains 16 residues. J was trimmed by 5 bases and V by 5 bases; bases with no gene match: 10. Germline CDR1 reads SGHAT; CDR2 reads FQNNGV. The CDR3 spells CASSQPDRGANNEQFF. As DNA, the CDR3 is TGTGCCAGCAGCCAACCGGACAGGGGAGCAAACAATGAGCAGTTCTTC.

The chain carries TRBV2 and TRBJ2-5; D remains ambiguous. Looked up from germline, CDR1 is SNHLY and CDR2 is FYNNEI. The CDR3 sequence is 12 residues long. Trimming shortened V by 8 bases and J by 1 base, and 8 bases separated the two germline ends. In DNA form, the CDR3 reads TGTGCCAGCTGCTGGGGCCAAGAGACCCAGTACTTC. Protein sequence: CASCWGQETQYF. Full variable domain (missing parts from reference TRBV2 and TRBJ2-5): EPEVTQTPSHQVTQMGQEVILRCVPISNHLYFYWYRQILGQKVEFLVSFYNNEISEKSEIFDDQFSVERPDGSNFTLKIRSTKLEDSAMYFCASCWGQETQYFGPGTRLLVL.

This clone was seen a few times. The DNA for the CDR3 is TGTGCCAGCAGCGCGGACAGGGATGCGGATACGCAGTATTTT. This sequence encodes CASSADRDADTQYF. The V call is TRBV5-6, the J call TRBJ2-3; TRBD1 agrees at 8 bases. Germline assignment: CDR1 SGHDT and CDR2 YYEEEE. The J segment lost 6 bases and the V segment lost 4 bases, leaving 7 bases of the junction unmatched. The length of the CDR3 is 14 residues.

At least ten counts were recorded for this clone. This rearrangement joins TRBV13 to TRBJ1-6, with 7 bases fitting TRBD1. Germline CDR1 and CDR2: PRHDT and FYEKMQ (reference sequence). Trimming cost V 5 bases and J 9 bases; bases outside gene matches: 7. There are 14 residues in the CDR3. CDR3 region: CASSKTGRVSPLHF. The CDR3 DNA sequence: TGTGCCAGCAGCAAGACAGGGAGGGTTTCACCCCTCCACTTT.

The table lists this clone with a few counts. CDR3 in DNA: TGCGCCAGCAGCCAAGGGGGACAGGTACAATCTGGGGCCAACGTCCTGACTTTC. As protein: CASSQGGQVQSGANVLTF. This sequence joins TRBV4-1 and TRBJ2-6; 8 bases align to TRBD1. Germline CDR1 and CDR2: MGHRA and YSYEKL. The CDR3 is 18 residues long. Trimming removed 1 base from V and 1 base from J; junction bases left unmatched: 6.

This chain uses TRBV7-9 with TRBJ1-5, with D maybe TRBD1 (5 bases). Germline CDR1 is SEHNR and CDR2 is FQNEAQ (reference sequence). V was cut by 5 bases and J by 10 bases, with 15 bases left in between. This CDR3 has 13 residues. The CDR3 loop reads CASSDQGSDPQHF. The CDR3 DNA follows: TGTGCCAGCAGCGATCAGGGTTCAGACCCCCAGCATTTT.

Only a few counts were recorded for this clone. CDR3 loop: CASSPETGHYEQYF. The CDR3 coding sequence is TGTGCCAGCTCACCTGAGACAGGACACTACGAGCAGTACTTC. The rearrangement uses TRBV18 and TRBJ2-7; D may be TRBD1 (6 bases). Per germline, CDR1 KGHSH and CDR2 LQKENI. The CDR3 has 14 amino acids. With 3 bases removed from V and 3 bases from J, the gap between germline ends came to 12 bases.

This clone was seen more than once but under ten times. The chain combines TRBV7-2 with TRBJ2-3; D is unresolved. The germline V gene has CDR1 SGHTA and CDR2 FQGNSA. The ends were cut back, 1 base at V and 2 bases at J, with 4 bases in the middle. The CDR3 spans 13 residues. The CDR3 coding sequence is TGTGCCAGCAGCTTAGACTCCACAGATACGCAGTATTTT. As protein: CASSLDSTDTQYF.

The chain joins TRBV2 to TRBJ1-5; tentative D call: TRBD1 (5 bases). V was pared by 10 bases and J by 0 bases, with 10 bases between. The CDR3 sequence is 13 residues long. Germline loops: CDR1 SNHLY, CDR2 FYNNEI. The CDR3 DNA is TGTGCCACCCGGGGGGATAGCAATCAGCCCCAGCATTTT. Amino acids: CATRGDSNQPQHF.

A word on this clone: This sample also contains other DNA sequences that code for the same CDR3. The chain recombines TRBV4-3 with TRBJ1-5; D remains ambiguous. This CDR3 region has 13 residues. V was shortened by 0 bases and J by 7 bases, with 7 bases between the two germline ends. CDR1 is LGHNA, CDR2 YSLEER, per germline. The CDR3 loop is CASSQDLGQPQHF. The CDR3 DNA sequence: TGCGCCAGCAGCCAAGATCTCGGACAGCCCCAGCATTTT.

A few counts support this clone. V is TRBV27 and J is TRBJ1-4; D is ambiguous. V was trimmed by 5 bases and J by 3 bases, leaving 13 bases between them. CDR3 length: 15 amino acids. Per germline, CDR1 MNHEY and CDR2 SMNVEV (reference sequence). DNA of the CDR3: TGTGCCAGCAGTCCAACCCACGTGGCTAATGAAAAACTGTTTTTT. Its protein is CASSPTHVANEKLFF.

This clone was observed a few times. J is TRBJ2-3 and V is TRBV15; 10 nucleotides align to TRBD1. With V trimmed by 5 bases and J by 4 bases, 6 bases remained unmatched. CDR1 is LNHNV, CDR2 YYDKDF, per germline (reference sequence). This CDR3 has 15 residues. CDR3 region: CATSAGTGVADTQYF. CDR3 in DNA: TGTGCCACCAGCGCCGGGACAGGGGTCGCAGATACGCAGTATTTT.

The V gene is TRBV7-2, the J gene TRBJ2-2; a possible D gene is TRBD1 (7 bases). V dropped 2 bases and J dropped 5 bases, with 18 bases sitting between them. This CDR3 is built from 17 residues. Germline values: CDR1 SGHTA, CDR2 FQGNSA. The CDR3 loop reads CASSLLGGGMYTGELFF. DNA for the CDR3: TGTGCCAGCAGCTTACTAGGGGGCGGGATGTATACCGGGGAGCTGTTTTTT.

This clone was detected a few times. The chain couples TRBV15 to TRBJ1-1; 7 nucleotides align to TRBD1. CDR1 is LNHNV, CDR2 YYDKDF, per germline (reference sequence). With V trimmed by 3 bases and J by 4 bases, 2 bases remained unmatched. The CDR3 extends over 13 amino acids. The DNA of the CDR3 is TGTGCCACCAGCAGGGCAGGGGGCACTGAAGCTTTCTTT. Translation: CATSRAGGTEAFF.

This clone turned up a few times. This sequence joins TRBV29-1 and TRBJ1-2, with 10 nucleotides matching TRBD1. CDR1 SQVTM and CDR2 ANQGSEA come from the germline V gene. V gave up 4 bases and J gave up 6 bases; unmatched junction bases: 17. CDR3 length equals 17 residues. The CDR3 region has the DNA TGCAGCGTTGTCCTGGGAGACAGGGGGCTGTCTACGAATGGCTACACCTTC. Translated, it gives CSVVLGDRGLSTNGYTF.